This T cell receptor (beta chain) was sequenced in a study of beta chain features in type 1 diabetes (dated by TCRdb to the late 2010s). About the full investigation: Mean age, gender distribution, total cell number and subset yield were not different between patients and healthy donors. The study compared the TCRB repertoires of sorted circulating CD4+ T cell subsets in recently diagnosed type 1 diabetes patients with those in matched healthy donors. Regulatory and stem cell-like memory subsets were isolated from only 8 patients and roughly eight healthy donors, whereas naive and central memory subsets came from all 30 or so donors. Across all samples, 90 million to 130 million sorted cells were examined, and cell number per subset correlated strongly with RNA yield.

As regards this clone: Its antigen is not yet known. The record has no base qualities; no much larger clone is one base away.

Each donor gave one peripheral blood draw, around 0.12 L on average, collected into heparinised tubes. Naive, central memory, regulatory and stem cell-like memory CD4+ T cells were sorted on a BD FACSAria II using a panel including CD45RO, CCR7, CD25, CD127, CD95 and CD27. A purity above 95% was achieved for all sorted populations. Right away, PBMCs were isolated by Lymphoprep density gradient centrifugation and were stained directly, with no culture step. Samples were stained and sorted in pairs, with one healthy donor and one patient per experiment, so that batch effects were minimized. The High Capacity cDNA Reverse Transcription Kit was used to reverse transcribe all of the isolated RNA, meaning that expressed TCRB transcripts were what got sequenced. Deep immunoSEQ sequencing was applied to naive, central memory and regulatory T cell samples, giving an average of roughly 3.5 million total reads per sample. After sorted cells were lysed in RLT buffer, RNA was extracted with DNase-treated RNeasy Micro or Mini kits, with the choice depending on cell number. Each cell subset was processed on its own to prevent cross-contamination, while patient and healthy donor samples were processed together. The immunoSEQ multiplex PCR was used to amplify TCRB sequences from cDNA, yielding 87-bp fragments that span the CDR3 region. Sequencing of the amplicons was performed on the Illumina HiSeq platform. In the original analysis: Synthetic template baselines were used to correct PCR bias computationally, reads within Hamming distance 2 were collapsed together, and singletons that could not be merged were discarded. By aligning reads against IMGT, V, D and J genes, CDR3 length, and insertions or deletions at six rearrangement sites were assigned. Within each subset, clonotype counts were normalized to sorted cell number, and only after that were true diversity and Gini coefficients computed with the tcR R package. The overlap coefficient, calculated on TCRB nucleotide sequences, was used to measure repertoire sharing. Out-of-frame TCRB sequences from naive cells were analyzed to stand in for the pre-selection repertoire. This immuneACCESS table, as held by TCRdb, lists in-frame sequences with V and J called but not all clones. Of the missing ones, under half trace to an unresolved V gene in checked studies; the others have no known cause. That table furnishes V, J and clone size, whereas the DNA furnished D and trimming. A total of under 400,000 clones appear in this sample, around 20% of them only once. The ten largest clones take up about 0.045% of the sample.

CDR1 is given as MDHEN and CDR2 as SYDVKM, both from the germline V gene. The CDR3 goes from the cysteine to the phenylalanine over 20 residues. The sequence is cut down to CDR3 DNA, 60 bases in frame from base 1. The junction shows trimming of 6 bases on V and 3 bases on J, and the gene matches do not reach 14 bases of it. Overall results and qualifications from the work: In all four CD4+ subsets, TCRB CDR3 length was moderately but significantly shorter in type 1 diabetes patients. Patients with type 1 diabetes made fewer insertions and deleted more nucleotides at VDJ recombination sites, implying thymic rearrangement abnormalities. Because the HLA sub-analyses included only small numbers of individuals, any influence of HLA type on TCRB rearrangement was left unresolved. Naive, central memory and regulatory TCRB repertoires appeared to be more similar among patients than among healthy donors. Shorter templates might have been favored by PCR, but patient and control samples were amplified and corrected together, so both groups would have been affected equally by any skew. Sequencing cDNA rather than genomic DNA could over-represent highly expressing activated cells, although activation and CD3 levels did not differ between groups.

Sequencing used naive CD4+ T cells from blood. Reading the label with the study, this specimen's cell subset or site is: true naive CD4+ T cells. This TCR derives from a woman younger than 35 in good health. Recombination connected TRBV28 to TRBJ2-1, with TRBD2 identical over 16 junction bases. The DNA reads as follows: TGTGCCAGCAGCCTCGGGACAGGGGGACTAGCGGGAGGGTTCTACAATGAGCAGTTCTTC. This yields the protein CASSLGTGGLAGGFYNEQFF.